The 8 T cell receptor beta chains presented below share a single source sample, sequenced in a study of regulatory T cells in long-lasting Graves disease. Arm-PCR of CDR3 regions and iRepertoire HTBI primers were used to build TCR beta libraries. TCRdb re-called the multiplex PCR reads through MiXCR, storing one row per CDR3 protein. The table lists 350,000 to 500,000 distinct CDR3 sequences, around 15% of them singletons, with roughly 15% in the top ten. Time point here: newly diagnosed GD, antithyroid drugs for less than 3 months. Extracted RNA from PBMCs served as the source of the TCR library. The sample was also linked to a second study, of T cells in Graves' hyperthyroidism and ophthalmopathy.

Source: peripheral blood mononuclear cells (PBMCs), taken at new diagnosis, from a patient treated with antithyroid drugs. These receptors all come from a woman between 50 and 59 years old with Graves disease.

Concerning this clonotype: A far larger clone differs by one base, so this is likely a read error. This chain uses TRBV6-9 with TRBJ2-7, with 9 bases lining up with TRBD1. V gave up 8 bases and J gave up 2 bases; unmatched junction bases: 7. The CDR3 spans 14 residues. CDR1 and CDR2 from the germline V gene are MNHGY and SVAAGI. The CDR3 is CASGWGQGAYEQYF. The CDR3 bases are TGTGCCAGCGGTTGGGGACAGGGTGCCTACGAGCAGTACTTC.

In its sample, this clonotype was seen once. Possible read error: a much larger clone is one base away. This chain connects TRBV13 to TRBJ2-3; 7 positions agree with TRBD1. CDR1 and CDR2 from the germline V gene are PRHDT and FYEKMQ (reference sequence). With 6 bases clipped from V and 2 bases from J, the junction kept 8 bases outside the gene matches. CDR3 size: 15 residues. This CDR3 is CASSSTGVVTDTQYF. The DNA of the CDR3 is TGTGCCAGCAGTTCCACAGGGGTAGTCACAGATACGCAGTATTTT.

This clonotype has just a few counts. This chain connects TRBV7-9 to TRBJ1-2; D remains ambiguous. V lost 1 base to trimming and J lost 7 bases, with 13 bases between them. This CDR3 is built from 14 residues. Germline lookup yields CDR1 SEHNR and CDR2 FQNEAQ (reference sequence). This chain's CDR3 is CASSLEPNSGGYTF. Here the CDR3 DNA reads TGTGCCAGCAGCTTAGAACCAAACTCGGGTGGCTACACCTTC.

To note about this clonotype: Being one base from a much bigger clone, this may be a read error. The rearrangement links TRBV20-1 to TRBJ2-5; TRBD2 aligns across 7 bases. V gave up 6 bases and J gave up 11 bases; unmatched junction bases: 18. Germline V gene sequence: CDR1 DFQATT, CDR2 SNEGSKA (reference sequence). CDR3 length: 14 amino acids. The CDR3 region has the DNA TGCAGTGCACCGCCTCGGGCGGGGGTCAATGAGCAGTACTTC. Translated, it gives CSAPPRAGVNEQYF.

This clonotype was counted between two and nine times. This chain links TRBV7-2 with TRBJ1-5; the D gene is possibly TRBD1 (6 bases). V lost 5 bases and J lost 4, with 15 bases in between. The CDR3 is 15 amino acids. The germline CDR1 and CDR2 sequences are SGHTA and FQGNSA. Written as DNA, the CDR3 is TGTGCCAGCAGCATTTTAGACAGGTTTAATCAGCCCCAGCATTTT. It yields the protein CASSILDRFNQPQHF. Full variable domain (rest looked up from reference TRBV7-2 and TRBJ1-5): GAGVSQSPSNKVTEKGKDVELRCDPISGHTALYWYRQSLGQGLEFLIYFQGNSAPDKSGLPSDRFSAERTGGSVSTLTIQRTQQEDSAVYLCASSILDRFNQPQHFGDGTRLSIL.

The chain is built from TRBV7-3 and TRBJ2-1; 11 nucleotides line up with TRBD2. This CDR3 region has 16 residues. After removal of 2 bases from V and 7 bases from J, the junction contained 7 bases not matched to a gene. Germline CDR1 and CDR2: SGHTA and FQGTGA. The CDR3 region is CASSLAPTSGINEQFF. The DNA for the CDR3 is TGTGCCAGCAGCTTAGCTCCGACTAGCGGGATTAATGAGCAGTTCTTC.

This clonotype was counted many times. V is TRBV6-2 or TRBV6-3 and J is TRBJ1-5; TRBD1 aligns across 10 bases. CDR1 and CDR2 from the germline V gene are MNHEY and SVGEGT. The ends lost 5 bases at V and 0 bases at J; junction bases unmatched: 7. CDR3 length: 17 residues. In DNA form, the CDR3 reads TGTGCCAGCAGTGCGGACAGGGGGGACTATAGCAATCAGCCCCAGCATTTT. Amino acids: CASSADRGDYSNQPQHF.

At least ten counts were recorded for this clonotype. The chain links TRBV12-3 or TRBV12-4 to TRBJ2-3; 10 bases map to TRBD2. Trimming removed 3 bases from V and 5 bases from J; junction bases left unmatched: 8. The CDR3 has 16 residues. The CDR3 loop reads CASSLYLAGAGDTQYF. The CDR3 nucleotides read TGTGCCAGCAGTTTGTATCTAGCGGGAGCAGGAGATACGCAGTATTTT.